These T cell receptor beta chains were read from a single sample in a study of shared clonotypes between healthy human individuals. The method was immunoSEQ multiplex PCR; TCRdb's version includes in-frame clones alone and lacks a portion of them. The top ten clones hold 0.36% of a sample with 2 million to 3 million clones, over 85% of them seen once. Sequenced sample: naive CD4+ T cells from PBMCs. The receptors were sampled from a young man in good health. Some clones in this sample may be carry-over from other donors' samples. Each CDR3 is given with its conserved first and last residue. A D gene is named only where the DNA matches it firmly. Clone size appears in some rows only: once, few, many, or a class for an expanded clone.

-	TRBJ2-1	-	TRBV4-1	TGCGCCAGCAGCCAACCGGGGGACAATGAGCAGTTCTTC	CASSQPGDNEQFF
-	TRBJ2-2	-	TRBV18	TGTGCCAGCTCACCAGGGATAGCGGCGAACACCGGGGAGCTGTTTTTT	CASSPGIAANTGELFF
TRBD1	TRBJ2-2	-	TRBV19	TGTGCCAGTAGTAACAGGGGGCCCCCCGGGGAGCTGTTTTTT	CASSNRGPPGELFF
-	TRBJ2-7	-	TRBV10-3	TGTGCCATCAGTCCGTCAGGGGACTACGAGCAGTACTTC	CAISPSGDYEQYF
-	TRBJ1-5	-	TRBV2	TGTGCCAGTGGGGTTGCTCAGCCCCAGCATTTT	CASGVAQPQHF
-	TRBJ2-7	-	TRBV28	TGTGCCACCACCCGTCCCGTGATTGTCTACGAGCAGTACTTC	CATTRPVIVYEQYF
-	TRBJ2-2	-	TRBV7-2	TGTGCCAGCAGCTTCCCGGACGGGGGAGCGAACACCGGGGAGCTGTTTTTT	CASSFPDGGANTGELFF
TRBD2	TRBJ2-7	-	TRBV30	TGTGCCTGGAGTCTGTCCCTTTACCCCGGGACTAAGTTC	CAWSLSLYPGTKF
-	TRBJ2-7	-	TRBV5-1	TGCGCCAGCAGCACCCAGCAGCGGCACGACGAGCAGTACTTC	CASSTQQRHDEQYF
-	TRBJ2-5	-	TRBV6-5	TGTGCCAGCACCCGGGCTTTAACGGGGGAGACCCAGTACTTC	CASTRALTGETQYF
TRBD1	TRBJ1-4	-	TRBV27	TGTGCCAGCAGTCCGAGGGACAGGGGGCTTTCTAATGAAAAACTGTTTTTT	CASSPRDRGLSNEKLFF
TRBD1	TRBJ2-2	-	TRBV7-7	TGTGCCAGCAGCTTGATGTCAGGGGGCGGCGGGGAGCTGTTTTTT	CASSLMSGGGGELFF
-	TRBJ1-3	-	TRBV19	TGTGCCAGTAGTACCCCCCGACAGGGAAACACCATATATTTT	CASSTPRQGNTIYF
-	TRBJ1-2	-	TRBV5-8	TGTGCCAGCAGCTTGAGGACGGGGCCGAACTATGGCTACACCTTC	CASSLRTGPNYGYTF
-	TRBJ2-1	-	TRBV28	TGTGCCAGCAGACCGGGGACACGAGCCTACAATGAGCAGTTCTTC	CASRPGTRAYNEQFF
TRBD1	TRBJ1-2	-	TRBV7-2	TGTGCCAGCAGCCTCCTACCGGGACAGAAAACAATTGGGGACTATGGCTACACCTTC	CASSLLPGQKTIGDYGYTF
-	TRBJ1-1	-	TRBV5-6	TGTGCCAGCAGCTTAGTTCGAGGGGGGCTTGAAGCTTTCTTT	CASSLVRGGLEAFF
-	TRBJ2-7	-	TRBV6-6	TGTGCCAGCAGTATGAGGGCCCTTAGCTCCTACGAGCAGTACTTC	CASSMRALSSYEQYF
-	TRBJ2-2	-	TRBV25-1	TGTGCCAGCAGTGAGTCAGGGCCCACCGGGGAGCTGTTTTTT	CASSESGPTGELFF
TRBD2	TRBJ2-7	-	TRBV4-3	TGCGCCAGCAGCCGGACTAGCGGGACCTACGAGCAGTACTTC	CASSRTSGTYEQYF
-	TRBJ2-7	-	TRBV5-1	TGCGCCAGCAGCTCTGGCTTCCGGGAAAGCTCCTACGAGCAGTACTTC	CASSSGFRESSYEQYF
-	TRBJ2-1	-	TRBV4-1	TGCGCCAGCAGCCAAGAGGTCCCTTTTGCAGGGATCTCCTACAATGAGCAGTTCTTC	CASSQEVPFAGISYNEQFF
-	TRBJ1-3	-	TRBV5-1	TGCGCCAGCAGCAACAGGGACCGCTCTGGAAACACCATATATTTT	CASSNRDRSGNTIYF
-	TRBJ2-5	-	TRBV28	TGTGCCAGCAGTTTGCTTGAGACCCAGTACTTC	CASSLLETQYF
-	TRBJ2-1	-	TRBV30	TGTGCCTGGGAGGGTTACAATGAGCAGTTCTTC	CAWEGYNEQFF
-	TRBJ1-1	-	TRBV2	TGTGCCAGCAGTGAAGGCGTGAACACTGAAGCTTTCTTT	CASSEGVNTEAFF
-	TRBJ1-1	-	TRBV2	TGTGCCAGCAGTGAACTAATGAACACTGAAGCTTTCTTT	CASSELMNTEAFF
TRBD2	TRBJ2-3	-	TRBV5-1	TGCGCCAGCAGCTTCACTTCAGCGGGAGGGCGCCCAGATACGCAGTATTTT	CASSFTSAGGRPDTQYF
TRBD1	TRBJ2-2	-	TRBV4-2	TGTGCCAGCAGCCCTCAGACAGGGTGGGACACCGGGGAGCTGTTTTTT	CASSPQTGWDTGELFF
-	TRBJ1-2	-	TRBV7-3	TGTGCCAGCAGCTTAAATGGGGCGGGCTATGGCTACACCTTC	CASSLNGAGYGYTF
-	TRBJ1-4	-	TRBV25-1	TGTGCCAGCAGTGTCGGAGGGGCCAATGAAAAACTGTTTTTT	CASSVGGANEKLFF
TRBD2	TRBJ2-5	once	TRBV11-2	TGTGCCAGCAGGCCCGGGGGGGGCCAAGAGACCCAGTACTTC	CASRPGGGQETQYF
-	TRBJ2-7	-	TRBV18	TGTGCCAGCTCACCGGGACTTACCTACGAGCAGTACTTC	CASSPGLTYEQYF
TRBD1	TRBJ1-2	-	TRBV10-3	TGTGCCATCAGGTCAGAAGGGGACAGGGGAGGCGGCTACACCTTC	CAIRSEGDRGGGYTF
TRBD2	TRBJ2-5	-	TRBV10-3	TGTGCCACCCAGGGCGGGAGCCAAGAGACCCAGTACTTC	CATQGGSQETQYF